This TCR beta chain was recorded in a study of CD8 T cells in Susac syndrome (dated by TCRdb to between 2017 and 2020). Notes on the research overall: The study used repertoire sequencing to test whether antigen drove CD8+ T cell activation and differentiation in Susac syndrome. Clonality of the CD8+ T cell repertoire was compared between over 10 healthy donors, approximately 14 Susac syndrome patients and around 16 multiple sclerosis patients.

As to this clonotype: No antigen is known for it. Per-base quality was not reported, and no clone a single base away is much larger than it.

Looking up the germline V gene (reference sequence) yields CDR1 DFQATT and CDR2 SNEGSKA. A distance of 10 bases separates the germline ends of V and J, which lose 5 bases and 3 bases respectively. Its CDR3 holds 12 amino acids, cysteine through phenylalanine. Just CDR3 DNA is preserved here, 36 bases in frame from base 1. High-throughput TCR beta sequencing profiled peripheral blood CD8+ and CD4+ T cells from healthy donors, Susac syndrome patients and multiple sclerosis patients. The healthy donors served as controls matched for age and sex. Bulk CD8+ and CD4+ T cells were purified by magnetic negative isolation, whereas CD8+ TEMRA cells were enriched by FACS. Blood was collected in EDTA tubes and processed within 24 hours, with PBMCs isolated through density gradient centrifugation. PBMCs destined for TCR sequencing were cryopreserved in liquid nitrogen and later thawed in a 37 °C water bath. Purity of sorted or isolated CD4+, CD8+ and CD8+ TEMRA cells was at least 90%.

RNA was extracted using the RNeasy kit, and about 0.45 to 1 ug of the RNA was reverse transcribed with random hexamers. The immunoSEQ multiplex PCR assay, covering 54 Vbeta and 13 Jbeta segments, was used to amplify TCR beta CDR3 regions. To correct PCR amplification bias, a synthetic template baseline was used for both primer optimization and computational correction. From the authors' description of their analysis: Reads were annotated to V, D and J genes per IMGT and analyzed with immunoSEQ Analyzer, keeping only productive sequences. Clonality was calculated as one minus the Shannon entropy normalized by log2 of the number of productive unique sequences. For each patient and control, public and private clones were evaluated within the 100 most prevalent clones. Susac-specific clones were defined as absent from healthy and MS cohorts, around 980 published viral clones and other ImmuneACCESS disease sequences. TCRdb handled the public reads itself, with Q25 trimming in fastp and clone calling in MiXCR, and kept productive beta chains. A single entry per CDR3 protein holds the most common genes and DNA from its merged rows. The V and J calls here are based on TCRdb, not the publication. The sample table lists about 120,000 distinct CDR3 sequences, 85% to 95% of them with a count of one. The ten most abundant clones make up around 0.12% of the sample.

Here is what the overall study found, with its caveats: The study acknowledged that relatively few individuals were included in the TCR sequencing and HLA analysis.

The receptor comes from a human donor in good health. Sequenced: CD8+ T cells from PBMCs. The sequence links TRBV20-1 to TRBJ1-1, with no reliable assignment of the D segment. The CDR3 corresponds to CSAALFYTEAFF. The DNA sequence is given as TGCAGTGCTGCCCTGTTCTACACTGAAGCTTTCTTT.